This TCR beta chain was identified during a study of blood T cell repertoires in COVID-19. Germline-derived CDR1 and CDR2 are SGHRS and YFSETQ. V lost 4 bases to trimming and J lost 3 bases; unmatched junction nucleotides: 4. This CDR3 has 14 amino acids. Produced via immunoSEQ multiplex PCR; TCRdb's table is partial and in-frame only. The sample holds approximately 92,000 clones, roughly 80% seen once. The chain couples TRBV5-1 to TRBJ2-7; TRBD1 agrees at 10 bases. Sequencing was done on a sample of peripheral blood. The receptor's source is a man aged 45-65 years who had recovered from COVID-19. The CDR3 is CASSVGQGGYEQYF. Written as DNA, the CDR3 is TGCGCCAGCAGCGTAGGACAGGGGGGCTACGAGCAGTACTTC.